The sequence of this TCR beta chain was determined in a study of control samples from healthy donors and cancer patients. After removal of 6 bases from V and 8 bases from J, the junction contained 13 bases not matched to a gene. CDR1 and CDR2 (germline): SGHTA, FQGNSA. The CDR3 sequence is 15 residues long. Clones were sequenced by immunoSEQ multiplex PCR, and TCRdb holds only the in-frame ones, with some missing. The table lists 150,000 to 200,000 clones, approximately 92% of them singletons. The clonotype comes from a man aged 25 to 40 in good health. The genes are TRBV7-2 and TRBJ1-2, with 9 bases that match TRBD1. Sequenced material: blood. In DNA form, the CDR3 reads TGTGCCAGCAGTTATACAGGGGGCGCGGGTGGCGGCTACACCTTC. This gives the protein CASSYTGGAGGGYTF.